Shown below are 30 T cell receptor beta chains from a single sample sequenced in a study of T cell responses to AZD1222 COVID-19 vaccine. The protocol was immunoSEQ multiplex PCR, while the TCRdb copy is restricted to in-frame clones and leaves out a portion. The data show 100,000 to 150,000 clones, with over 75% seen just once and 7.5% to 8% held by the top ten. The input for sequencing was peripheral blood, taken on day 0 of AZD1222 vaccination. The receptors here all came from an adult in good health.

The chain recombines TRBV11-2 with TRBJ1-4; D call uncertain. Trimming stripped 5 bases from V and 7 bases from J, with 11 bases between. The V gene's germline CDR1 is SGHAT and CDR2 FQNNGV. This CDR3 comprises 13 residues. The CDR3 region is CASSRRSSEKLFF. CDR3 coding DNA: TGTGCCAGCAGCCGTCGTTCTTCTGAAAAACTGTTTTTT.

The rearrangement uses TRBV9 and TRBJ2-1; D gene unclear. With 2 bases removed from V and 4 bases from J, the gap between germline ends came to 10 bases. The CDR3 consists of 14 residues. Germline V lookup: CDR1 SGDLS, CDR2 YYNGEE. CDR3 coding DNA: TGTGCCAGCAGCGTCCGGACGGGTTACAATGAGCAGTTCTTC. This gives the protein CASSVRTGYNEQFF.

The chain combines TRBV10-3 with TRBJ2-2; TRBD2 agrees at 8 bases. Germline V gene data show CDR1 as ENHRY and CDR2 as SYGVKD. CDR3 size: 13 residues. J lost 6 bases, V lost 6 bases, and 3 bases had no gene match. This chain's CDR3 is CAIRASGSGELFF. Written as DNA, the CDR3 is TGTGCCATCAGGGCTAGCGGGTCCGGGGAGCTGTTTTTT.

This rearrangement joins TRBV5-1 to TRBJ2-7, with D perhaps assigned TRBD1 or TRBD2 (5 bases each). With 5 bases removed from V and 5 bases from J, the gap between germline ends came to 17 bases. Germline CDR1 SGHRS, CDR2 YFSETQ. The CDR3 extends over 14 amino acids. CDR3 bases: TGCGCCAGCAGTCCTAGCAGGGAAGGCAACGAGCAGTACTTC. Encoded protein: CASSPSREGNEQYF. Combining the CDR3 with reference TRBV5-1 and TRBJ2-7 gives the whole variable domain KAGVTQTPRYLIKTRGQQVTLSCSPISGHRSVSWYQQTPGQGLQFLFEYFSETQRNKGNFPGRFSGRQFSNSRSEMNVSTLELGDSALYLCASSPSREGNEQYFGPGTRLTVT.

This clone was counted only a few times. For the CDR3, the DNA is TGTGCCAGCAGCTTTCGGGGCACTGAAGCTTTCTTT. Protein sequence: CASSFRGTEAFF. This chain uses TRBV5-6 with TRBJ1-1, with unresolved D. This CDR3 contains 12 residues. Germline assignment: CDR1 SGHDT and CDR2 YYEEEE. The ends were cut back, 2 bases at V and 4 bases at J, with 6 bases in the middle.

The V call is TRBV27, the J call TRBJ1-6; 7 nucleotides line up with TRBD1. Germline lookup yields CDR1 MNHEY and CDR2 SMNVEV (reference sequence). The CDR3 contains 16 residues. V dropped 0 bases and J dropped 3; count of bases not matched to a gene: 2. The CDR3 spells CASSLSPGGYNSPLHF. The CDR3, as DNA: TGTGCCAGCAGTTTATCGCCAGGGGGCTATAATTCACCCCTCCACTTT.

The CDR3 here is CASRKNSPRAYEQYF. The CDR3 DNA sequence: TGTGCCAGCAGAAAGAATAGCCCGCGGGCCTACGAGCAGTACTTC. The chain combines TRBV27 with TRBJ2-7; weak D call: TRBD2 (5 bases). The V end was cut by 6 bases, the J end by 2 bases, with 17 bases between. Germline V gene sequence: CDR1 MNHEY, CDR2 SMNVEV (reference sequence). The length of the CDR3 is 15 residues.

This chain connects TRBV5-1 to TRBJ1-1; D is unclear. CDR1 and CDR2 from the germline V gene are SGHRS and YFSETQ. Trimming removed 0 bases at V and 0 bases at J, with 6 bases between. CDR3 length: 14 amino acids. Here the CDR3 reads CASSLDGMNTEAFF. CDR3 DNA: TGCGCCAGCAGCTTGGACGGGATGAACACTGAAGCTTTCTTT.

The chain carries TRBV6-5 and TRBJ2-2; D is perhaps TRBD1 or TRBD2 (5 bases each). CDR3 length equals 14 residues. V dropped 1 base and J dropped 6 bases, with 9 bases sitting between them. Germline V CDR1 and CDR2: MNHEY, SVGAGI. The CDR3 loop reads CASSYYLGAGELFF. In nucleotides, the CDR3 is TGTGCCAGCAGTTACTATCTGGGGGCCGGGGAGCTGTTTTTT.

V is TRBV7-2 and J is TRBJ2-7; D is unresolved. The ends were cut back, 5 bases at V and 3 bases at J, with 8 bases in the middle. The germline V gene has CDR1 SGHTA and CDR2 FQGNSA. The CDR3 loop spans 12 amino acids. CDR3 residues: CASSPYGYEQYF. In nucleotides, the CDR3 is TGTGCCAGCAGCCCCTACGGCTACGAGCAGTACTTC.

This chain connects TRBV2 to TRBJ2-3; the D gene is possibly TRBD1 (6 bases). This CDR3 has 15 amino acids. Trimming left V 4 bases short and J 1 base short, with 12 bases between. From germline, CDR1 is SNHLY and CDR2 FYNNEI. In nucleotides, the CDR3 is TGTGCCAGCAGTGCTGGGGGCCGAGGCACAGATACGCAGTATTTT. This translates into CASSAGGRGTDTQYF.

This chain connects TRBV10-3 to TRBJ2-6, with TRBD1 matching over 8 bases. Trimming at V came to 0 bases and at J to 0 bases, leaving 4 bases not matched to a gene. This CDR3 spans 18 amino acids. Per the germline V gene, CDR1 is ENHRY and CDR2 is SYGVKD. The CDR3 loop is CAISESARGPSGANVLTF. The CDR3 coding sequence is TGTGCCATCAGTGAGTCGGCCAGGGGGCCCTCTGGGGCCAACGTCCTGACTTTC.

The rearrangement links TRBV9 to TRBJ1-6, with TRBD1 as a possible D gene (5 bases). The CDR3 is 16 residues long. Trimming took off 3 bases at V and 2 bases at J, with 12 bases between the two ends. CDR1 and CDR2 from the germline V gene are SGDLS and YYNGEE. The CDR3 coding sequence is TGTGCCAGCAGCGCTTTTCAGGGAACCTATAATTCACCCCTCCACTTT. This codes for CASSAFQGTYNSPLHF.

The chain joins TRBV16 to TRBJ1-1; no definite D call. The ends were cut back, 3 bases at V and 1 base at J, with 3 bases in the middle. Per the germline V gene, CDR1 is KGHSY and CDR2 is FQNENV. This CDR3 is built from 12 residues. This chain's CDR3 is CASSHQNTEAFF. Here the CDR3 DNA reads TGTGCCAGCAGCCACCAGAACACTGAAGCTTTCTTT.

The chain couples TRBV3-1 (or the pseudogene TRBV3-2) to TRBJ1-2; weak D call: TRBD1 (6 bases). CDR1 LGHDT and CDR2 YNNKEL come from the germline V gene (reference sequence). The CDR3 length is 14 residues. Between the trimmed V and J ends, which lost 2 bases and 5 bases, there was a span of 12 bases. CDR3 nucleotides: TGTGCCAGCAGCCAATACGGACAGCCGTATGGCTACACCTTC. This codes for CASSQYGQPYGYTF.

The rearrangement uses TRBV5-8 and TRBJ1-6; D uncertain. This CDR3 comprises 14 residues. Germline V gene sequence: CDR1 SGHTS, CDR2 YDEGEE. With 4 bases removed from V and 9 bases from J, the gap between germline ends came to 14 bases. The DNA for the CDR3 is TGTGCCAGCAGCCGTTTGACCACCGCTTCACCCCTCCACTTT. This sequence encodes CASSRLTTASPLHF.

The sample holds one count of this clone. The chain uses TRBV6-1 and TRBJ2-2; maybe TRBD1 (6 bases). Germline V gene lookup returns CDR1 MNHNS and CDR2 SASEGT. The V end was cut by 1 base, the J end by 7 bases, with 13 bases between. The CDR3 covers 15 residues. CDR3 DNA sequence: TGTGCCAGCAGTGAAGAGGGCAGGGGAATCGGGGAGCTGTTTTTT. This translates into CASSEEGRGIGELFF.

This clone has a single count. V gene TRBV11-2 combines with J gene TRBJ2-7; 9 bases are a match to TRBD2. The CDR3 runs to 16 residues. Trimming took 2 bases from V and 5 from J; bases not matched to a gene: 10. Per germline, CDR1 SGHAT and CDR2 FQNNGV. Here the CDR3 reads CASSLIWSSGTHEQYF. In DNA, the CDR3 is TGTGCCAGCAGCTTAATCTGGTCTAGCGGGACGCACGAGCAGTACTTC.

The chain has TRBV7-9 and TRBJ2-3, with a tentative D call TRBD2 (6 bases). The CDR3 has 15 amino acids. The germline gives CDR1 SEHNR, CDR2 FQNEAQ (reference sequence). The V end lost 2 bases, the J end lost 0 bases, and 9 bases lay between the germline ends. DNA for the CDR3: TGTGCCAGCAGCTTATTGGCGGGAAGCACAGATACGCAGTATTTT. Translated: CASSLLAGSTDTQYF.

The chain uses TRBV7-9 and TRBJ1-4, with D unclear. Germline assignment: CDR1 SEHNR and CDR2 FQNEAQ (reference sequence). The length of the CDR3 is 13 residues. V lost 4 bases and J lost 8, with 11 bases in between. In nucleotides, the CDR3 is TGTGCCAGCAGCTCCAGTAGGACGGAAAAACTGTTTTTT. Its translation: CASSSSRTEKLFF.

This clone was picked up one time. The chain employs TRBV7-9 and TRBJ2-7; TRBD1 agrees at 7 bases. CDR1 is SEHNR, CDR2 FQNEAQ, per germline (reference sequence). The CDR3 contains 15 residues. Losses at the gene ends were 4 bases for V and 4 bases for J; bases not matched to a gene: 10. The CDR3 sequence is CASSSWVGQAYEQYF. CDR3 coding DNA: TGTGCCAGCAGCTCATGGGTCGGACAGGCATACGAGCAGTACTTC.

V usage is TRBV5-4 and J usage is TRBJ2-5, with 7 bases matching TRBD1. With 4 bases clipped from V and 3 bases from J, the junction kept 12 bases outside the gene matches. CDR1 is SGHNT and CDR2 is YYREEE in the germline V gene (reference sequence). This CDR3 is built from 16 residues. CDR3 sequence: CASSVPRTGGKETQYF. In DNA, the CDR3 is TGTGCCAGCAGCGTACCTAGGACAGGAGGTAAAGAGACCCAGTACTTC.

As DNA, the CDR3 is TGTGCCACCAGCAGAGAAGGGACAGGGCAACCTGGGGCCAACGTCCTGACTTTC. Its protein product is CATSREGTGQPGANVLTF. The rearrangement uses TRBV15 and TRBJ2-6; 9 bases agree with TRBD1. The J segment lost 2 bases and the V segment lost 0 bases, leaving 5 bases of the junction unmatched. Germline lookup yields CDR1 LNHNV and CDR2 YYDKDF (reference sequence). The CDR3 runs 18 residues.

In its sample, this clone was seen a few times. An end of the junction does not agree with germline; a read error may underlie this. This sequence joins TRBV3-1 (or the pseudogene TRBV3-2) and TRBJ2-7; weak D call: TRBD2 (5 bases). Germline V CDR1 and CDR2: LGHDT, YNNKEL (reference sequence). The CDR3 sequence is 13 residues long. CDR3 sequence: CASSQDSNRGIGF. Here the CDR3 DNA reads TGTGCCAGCAGCCAAGATAGCAACCGAGGGATAGGCTTC.

This clone was detected only once. The gene calls are TRBV19 and TRBJ2-1, with 11 bases lining up with TRBD2. CDR1 is LNHDA, CDR2 SQIVND, per germline (reference sequence). After removal of 10 bases from V and 3 bases from J, the junction contained 5 bases not matched to a gene. CDR3 length equals 14 residues. CDR3 amino acids: CATIAGGGYNEQFF. The CDR3 DNA follows: TGTGCCACTATAGCGGGAGGGGGCTACAATGAGCAGTTCTTC.

This clone is a singleton in its sample. The V call is TRBV3-1 (or the pseudogene TRBV3-2), the J call TRBJ2-2, with TRBD2 matching 16 bases. V lost 5 bases to trimming and J lost 8 bases; unmatched junction nucleotides: 8. Germline CDR1 LGHDT, CDR2 YNNKEL (reference sequence). This CDR3 is built from 17 residues. CDR3 coding DNA: TGTGCCAGCAGCTTGGGACTAGCGGGAGGGCCGTATGGGGAGCTGTTTTTT. Translated, it gives CASSLGLAGGPYGELFF.

This rearrangement joins TRBV5-1 to TRBJ2-3; perhaps TRBD2 as D (6 bases). The V and J ends lost 3 bases and 0 bases respectively, with 8 bases between them. The CDR3 sequence is 14 residues long. Germline V lookup: CDR1 SGHRS, CDR2 YFSETQ. CDR3 nucleotide sequence: TGCGCCAGCAGCTCAGGGACTAGCACAGATACGCAGTATTTT. Its protein is CASSSGTSTDTQYF. The whole variable domain, filled in from reference TRBV5-1 and TRBJ2-3, reads KAGVTQTPRYLIKTRGQQVTLSCSPISGHRSVSWYQQTPGQGLQFLFEYFSETQRNKGNFPGRFSGRQFSNSRSEMNVSTLELGDSALYLCASSSGTSTDTQYFGPGTRLTVL.

This clone was counted a few times. The genes are TRBV7-9 and TRBJ1-4; D is undetermined. CDR1 is SEHNR, CDR2 FQNEAQ, per germline (reference sequence). This CDR3 contains 14 residues. The V gene lost 5 bases and the J gene lost 4 bases, with 11 bases spanning the gap. CDR3 sequence (DNA): TGTGCCAGCAGCCTAGGGAACGGTAATGAAAAACTGTTTTTT. This translates into CASSLGNGNEKLFF.

This clone was counted a single time. This chain uses TRBV30 with TRBJ2-3; 7 bases are a match to TRBD2. The CDR3 contains 16 residues. Germline assignment: CDR1 GTSNPN and CDR2 SVGIG (reference sequence). The V segment lost 2 bases and the J segment 4 bases; nucleotides outside the gene matches: 12. The CDR3 coding sequence is TGTGCCTGGAGTCCCCCCGACTTTACTAGCGCAGATACGCAGTATTTT. Residues: CAWSPPDFTSADTQYF. Together with reference TRBV30 and TRBJ2-3, the CDR3 gives the full variable domain: SQTIHQWPATLVQPVGSPLSLECTVEGTSNPNLYWYRQAAGRGLQLLFYSVGIGQISSEVPQNLSASRPQDRQFILSSKKLLLSDSGFYLCAWSPPDFTSADTQYFGPGTRLTVL.

The CDR3 here is CATSRDLGRGNTIYF. DNA of the CDR3: TGTGCCACCAGCAGAGATCTGGGACGGGGAAACACCATATATTTT. This chain joins TRBV15 and TRBJ1-3; the D gene is possibly TRBD1 (5 bases). Deletions cut 0 bases from V and 4 bases from J, with 10 bases between. The germline V gene has CDR1 LNHNV and CDR2 YYDKDF (reference sequence). CDR3 length: 15 residues.